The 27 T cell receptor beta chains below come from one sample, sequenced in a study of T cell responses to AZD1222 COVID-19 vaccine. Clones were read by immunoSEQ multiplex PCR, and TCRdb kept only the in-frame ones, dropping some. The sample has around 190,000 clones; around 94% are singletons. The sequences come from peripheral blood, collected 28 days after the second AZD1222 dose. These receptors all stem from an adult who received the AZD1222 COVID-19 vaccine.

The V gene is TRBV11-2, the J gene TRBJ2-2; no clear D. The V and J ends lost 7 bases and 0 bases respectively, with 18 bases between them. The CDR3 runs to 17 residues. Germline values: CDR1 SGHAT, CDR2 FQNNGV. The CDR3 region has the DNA TGTGCCAGCAATTCCATACGGGTAGTATCGAACACCGGGGAGCTGTTTTTT. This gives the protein CASNSIRVVSNTGELFF.

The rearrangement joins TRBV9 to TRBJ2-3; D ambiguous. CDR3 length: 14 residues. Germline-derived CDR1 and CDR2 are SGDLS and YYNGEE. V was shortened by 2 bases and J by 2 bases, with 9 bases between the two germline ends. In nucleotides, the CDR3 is TGTGCCAGCAGCGTCAGTGGAATCACAGATACGCAGTATTTT. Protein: CASSVSGITDTQYF.

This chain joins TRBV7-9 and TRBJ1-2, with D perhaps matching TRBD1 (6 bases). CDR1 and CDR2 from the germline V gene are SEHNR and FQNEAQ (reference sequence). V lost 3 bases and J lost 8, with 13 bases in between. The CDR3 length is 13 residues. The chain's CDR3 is CASSFAGEGGYTF. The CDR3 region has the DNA TGTGCCAGCAGCTTCGCAGGGGAGGGAGGCTACACCTTC.

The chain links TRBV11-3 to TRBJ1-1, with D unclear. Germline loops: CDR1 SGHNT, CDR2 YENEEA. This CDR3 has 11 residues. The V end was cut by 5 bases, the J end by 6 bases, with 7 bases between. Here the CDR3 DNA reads TGTGCCAGCAGCCATGGGGCTGAAGCTTTCTTT. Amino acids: CASSHGAEAFF.

CDR3 nucleotide sequence: TGCGCCAGCAGCTTGGGATCGGACACTGAAGCTTTCTTT. Residues: CASSLGSDTEAFF. J is TRBJ1-1 and V is TRBV5-1; D is undetermined. Germline values: CDR1 SGHRS, CDR2 YFSETQ. Trimming shortened V by 0 bases and J by 3 bases, and 6 bases separated the two germline ends. The CDR3 has 13 residues.

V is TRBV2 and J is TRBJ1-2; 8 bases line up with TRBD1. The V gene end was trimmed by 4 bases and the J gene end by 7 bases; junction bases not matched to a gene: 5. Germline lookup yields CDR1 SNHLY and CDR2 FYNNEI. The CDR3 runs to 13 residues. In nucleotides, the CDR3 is TGTGCCAGCAGTGGGACAGGGATGAGTGGCTACACCTTC. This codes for CASSGTGMSGYTF.

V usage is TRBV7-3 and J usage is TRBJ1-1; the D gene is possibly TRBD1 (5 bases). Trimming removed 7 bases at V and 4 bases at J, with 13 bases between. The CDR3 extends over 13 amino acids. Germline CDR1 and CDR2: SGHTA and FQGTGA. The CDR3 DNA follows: TGTGCCAGCAAACAGACGAGGGGCACTGAAGCTTTCTTT. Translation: CASKQTRGTEAFF.

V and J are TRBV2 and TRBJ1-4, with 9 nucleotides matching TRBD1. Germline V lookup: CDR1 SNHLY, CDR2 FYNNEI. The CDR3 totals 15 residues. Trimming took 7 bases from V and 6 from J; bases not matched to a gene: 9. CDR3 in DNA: TGTGCCAGCACTAACAGGGGGCTCAGAGATGAAAAACTGTTTTTT. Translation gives CASTNRGLRDEKLFF.

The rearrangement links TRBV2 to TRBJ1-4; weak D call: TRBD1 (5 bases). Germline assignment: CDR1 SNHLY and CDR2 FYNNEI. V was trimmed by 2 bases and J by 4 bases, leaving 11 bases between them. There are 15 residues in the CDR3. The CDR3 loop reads CASSEWGSLNEKLFF. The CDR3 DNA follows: TGTGCCAGCAGTGAATGGGGCAGCCTTAATGAAAAACTGTTTTTT.

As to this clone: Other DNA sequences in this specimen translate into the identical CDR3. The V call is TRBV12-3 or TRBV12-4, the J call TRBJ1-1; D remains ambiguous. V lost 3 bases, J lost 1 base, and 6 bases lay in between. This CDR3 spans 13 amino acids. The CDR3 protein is CASSFSGNTEAFF. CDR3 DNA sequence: TGTGCCAGCAGTTTTTCAGGGAACACTGAAGCTTTCTTT.

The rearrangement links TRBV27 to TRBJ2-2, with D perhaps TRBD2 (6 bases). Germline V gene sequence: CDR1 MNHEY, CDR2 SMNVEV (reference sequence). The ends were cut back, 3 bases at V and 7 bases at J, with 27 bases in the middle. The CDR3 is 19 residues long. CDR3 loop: CASSLFSRDSGVSGGELFF. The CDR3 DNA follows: TGTGCCAGCAGTTTGTTTTCTCGGGACTCAGGAGTAAGTGGCGGGGAGCTGTTTTTT.

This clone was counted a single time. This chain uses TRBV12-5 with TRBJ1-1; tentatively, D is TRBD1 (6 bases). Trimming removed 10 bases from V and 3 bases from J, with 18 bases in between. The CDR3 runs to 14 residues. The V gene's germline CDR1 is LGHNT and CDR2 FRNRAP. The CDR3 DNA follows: TGTGCTACCCGCTCCGAGGGGGGTGACACTGAAGCTTTCTTT. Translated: CATRSEGGDTEAFF.

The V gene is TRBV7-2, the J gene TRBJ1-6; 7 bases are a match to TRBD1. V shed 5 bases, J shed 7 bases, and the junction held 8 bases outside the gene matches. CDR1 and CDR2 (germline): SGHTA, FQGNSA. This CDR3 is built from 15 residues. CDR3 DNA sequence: TGTGCCAGCAGCACCCTGGGGACAGCAAATTCACCCCTCCACTTT. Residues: CASSTLGTANSPLHF.

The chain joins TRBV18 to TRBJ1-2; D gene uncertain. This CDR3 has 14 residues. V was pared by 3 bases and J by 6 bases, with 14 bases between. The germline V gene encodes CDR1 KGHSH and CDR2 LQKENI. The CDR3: CASSPGTEGHGYTF. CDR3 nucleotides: TGTGCCAGCTCACCGGGCACCGAAGGCCATGGCTACACCTTC.

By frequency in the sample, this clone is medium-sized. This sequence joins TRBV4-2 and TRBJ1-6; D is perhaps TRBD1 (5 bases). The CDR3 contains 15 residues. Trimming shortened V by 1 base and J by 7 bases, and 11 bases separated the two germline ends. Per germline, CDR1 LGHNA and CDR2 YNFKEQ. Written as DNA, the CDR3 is TGTGCCAGCAGCCAAGGAACGGCAGGGAATTCACCCCTCCACTTT. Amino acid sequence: CASSQGTAGNSPLHF.

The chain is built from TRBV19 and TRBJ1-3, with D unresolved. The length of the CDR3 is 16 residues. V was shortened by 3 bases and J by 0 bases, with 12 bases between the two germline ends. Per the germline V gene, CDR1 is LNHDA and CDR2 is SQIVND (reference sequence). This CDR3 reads CASSIGRWNSGNTIYF. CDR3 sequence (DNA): TGTGCCAGTAGTATCGGCCGGTGGAACTCTGGAAACACCATATATTTT. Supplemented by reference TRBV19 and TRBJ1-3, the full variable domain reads DGGITQSPKYLFRKEGQNVTLSCEQNLNHDAMYWYRQDPGQGLRLIYYSQIVNDFQKGDIAEGYSVSREKKESFPLTVTSAQKNPTAFYLCASSIGRWNSGNTIYFGEGSWLTVV.

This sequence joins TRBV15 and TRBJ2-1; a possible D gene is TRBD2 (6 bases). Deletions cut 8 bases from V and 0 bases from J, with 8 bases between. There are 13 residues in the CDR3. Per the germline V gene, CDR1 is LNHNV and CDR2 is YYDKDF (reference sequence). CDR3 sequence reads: CATRGSSYNEQFF. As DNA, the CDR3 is TGTGCCACCCGGGGGAGCTCCTACAATGAGCAGTTCTTC.

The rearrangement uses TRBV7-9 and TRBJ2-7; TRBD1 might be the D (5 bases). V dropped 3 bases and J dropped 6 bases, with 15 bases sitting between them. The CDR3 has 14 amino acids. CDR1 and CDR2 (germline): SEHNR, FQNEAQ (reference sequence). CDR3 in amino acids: CASSLTVTLAEQYF. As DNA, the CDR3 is TGTGCCAGCAGCTTGACAGTAACTTTGGCCGAGCAGTACTTC. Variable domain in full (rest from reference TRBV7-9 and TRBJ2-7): DTGVSQNPRHKITKRGQNVTFRCDPISEHNRLYWYRQTLGQGPEFLTYFQNEAQLEKSRLLSDRFSAERPKGSFSTLEIQRTEQGDSAMYLCASSLTVTLAEQYFGPGTRLTVT.

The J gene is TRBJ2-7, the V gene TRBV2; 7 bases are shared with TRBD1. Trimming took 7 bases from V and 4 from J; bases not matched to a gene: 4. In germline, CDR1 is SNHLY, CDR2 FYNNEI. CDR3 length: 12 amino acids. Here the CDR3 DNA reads TGTGCCAGCAACCGACAGGGATACGAGCAGTACTTC. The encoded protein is CASNRQGYEQYF. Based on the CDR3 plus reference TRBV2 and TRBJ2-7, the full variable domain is EPEVTQTPSHQVTQMGQEVILRCVPISNHLYFYWYRQILGQKVEFLVSFYNNEISEKSEIFDDQFSVERPDGSNFTLKIRSTKLEDSAMYFCASNRQGYEQYFGPGTRLTVT.

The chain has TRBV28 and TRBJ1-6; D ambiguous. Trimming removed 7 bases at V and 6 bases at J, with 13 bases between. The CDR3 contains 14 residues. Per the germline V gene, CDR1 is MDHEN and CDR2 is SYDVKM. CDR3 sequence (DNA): TGTGCCAGCACCACGATAGGGATTAATTCACCCCTCCACTTT. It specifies CASTTIGINSPLHF.

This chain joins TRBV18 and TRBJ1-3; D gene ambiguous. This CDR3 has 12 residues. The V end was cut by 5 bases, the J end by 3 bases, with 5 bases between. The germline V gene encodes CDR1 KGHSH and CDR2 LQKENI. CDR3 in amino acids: CASSENGNTIYF. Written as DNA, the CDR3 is TGTGCCAGCTCAGAGAATGGAAACACCATATATTTT.

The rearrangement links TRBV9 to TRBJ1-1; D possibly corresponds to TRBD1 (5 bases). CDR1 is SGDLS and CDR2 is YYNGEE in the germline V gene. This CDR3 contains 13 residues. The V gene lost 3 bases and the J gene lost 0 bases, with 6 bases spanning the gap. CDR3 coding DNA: TGTGCCAGCAGCGGGGACCTGAACACTGAAGCTTTCTTT. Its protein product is CASSGDLNTEAFF.

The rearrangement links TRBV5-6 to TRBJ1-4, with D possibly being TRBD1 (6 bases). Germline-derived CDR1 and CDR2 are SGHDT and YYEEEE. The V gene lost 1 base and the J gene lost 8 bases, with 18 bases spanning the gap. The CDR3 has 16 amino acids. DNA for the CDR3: TGTGCCAGCAGCTTGTTGGAGCGTCACCAGGGGGAAAAACTGTTTTTT. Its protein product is CASSLLERHQGEKLFF.

CDR3 in amino acids: CASSYSMAGQGYEQYF. In DNA form, the CDR3 reads TGTGCCAGCAGTTACTCGATGGCGGGCCAGGGATACGAGCAGTACTTC. This chain links TRBV6-5 with TRBJ2-7; D might be TRBD1 or TRBD2, each matching 5 bases. The CDR3 runs to 16 residues. Trimming took off 0 bases at V and 4 bases at J, with 16 bases between the two ends. CDR1 is MNHEY, CDR2 SVGAGI, per germline.

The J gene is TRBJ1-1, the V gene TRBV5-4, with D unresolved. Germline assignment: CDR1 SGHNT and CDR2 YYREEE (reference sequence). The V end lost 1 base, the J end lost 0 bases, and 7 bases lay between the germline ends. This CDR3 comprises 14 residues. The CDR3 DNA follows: TGTGCCAGCAGCTTGAGCTTTATGAACACTGAAGCTTTCTTT. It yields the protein CASSLSFMNTEAFF. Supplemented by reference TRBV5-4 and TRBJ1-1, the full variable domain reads ETGVTQSPTHLIKTRGQQVTLRCSSQSGHNTVSWYQQALGQGPQFIFQYYREEENGRGNFPPRFSGLQFPNYSSELNVNALELDDSALYLCASSLSFMNTEAFFGQGTRLTVV.

This chain's CDR3 is CASSWGVQETQYF. CDR3 sequence (DNA): TGCGCCAGCAGCTGGGGCGTCCAAGAGACCCAGTACTTC. The V gene is TRBV4-1, the J gene TRBJ2-5; perhaps TRBD1 as D (5 bases). Germline assignment: CDR1 MGHRA and CDR2 YSYEKL. Trimming cost V 5 bases and J 1 base, with 8 bases left between them. The CDR3 loop spans 13 amino acids.

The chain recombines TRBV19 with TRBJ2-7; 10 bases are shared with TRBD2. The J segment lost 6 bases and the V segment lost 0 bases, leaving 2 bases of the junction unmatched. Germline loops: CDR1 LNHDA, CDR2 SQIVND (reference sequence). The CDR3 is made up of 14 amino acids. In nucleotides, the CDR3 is TGTGCCAGTAGTATAGATTGGACTAGCGGCGAGCAGTACTTC. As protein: CASSIDWTSGEQYF.